This T cell receptor beta chain was identified during a study of cytomegalovirus exposure and HLA in healthy donors. Concerning this clone itself: Its antigen remains unidentified.

Primers included in the PCR were 60 Vbeta and 13 Jbeta primers. Produced via immunoSEQ multiplex PCR; TCRdb's table is partial and in-frame only. The data hold about 150,000 clones, with 75% observed a single time. Study-level points and caveats: In a later analysis, compared with equally common non-associated chains, HLA-associated beta chains were more expanded. The classifier reportedly diagnosed cytomegalovirus status with high sensitivity and specificity. A later analysis linked a missense DCLRE1C variant to TCR beta V- and J-gene trimming.

Specimen: PBMCs. The source is a man aged 18 to 30 in good health and CMV-seronegative.

The CDR3 is CAWGLAGENTGELFF. In nucleotides, the CDR3 is TGTGCCTGGGGGCTAGCGGGGGAGAACACCGGGGAGCTGTTTTTT. The chain recombines TRBV30 with TRBJ2-2; 10 nucleotides match TRBD2. The CDR3 consists of 15 residues. Germline values: CDR1 GTSNPN, CDR2 SVGIG (reference sequence). Trimming cost V 5 bases and J 1 base; bases outside gene matches: 4.